These 21 T cell receptor beta chains share one sample of origin, sequenced in a study of cytomegalovirus exposure and HLA in healthy donors. Primers for the PCR totalled 60 Vbeta and 13 Jbeta. The table came from immunoSEQ multiplex PCR; TCRdb's copy has only in-frame clones and leaves some out. The profile shows about 89,000 clones, around four fifths of them singletons. Sequencing input: PBMCs. These receptors were obtained from a man in his thirties or forties in good health and CMV-seropositive.

This clone occurred once. The V call is TRBV28, the J call TRBJ2-5; possibly TRBD1 for D (6 bases). Germline lookup yields CDR1 MDHEN and CDR2 SYDVKM. Trimming took 5 bases from V and 1 from J, leaving 14 bases between them. The CDR3 runs to 15 residues. The CDR3 DNA sequence: TGTGCCAGCAGTGGTGGGGGCGCGGTCCAAGAGACCCAGTACTTC. This codes for CASSGGGAVQETQYF.

CDR3 region: CASSDNSNQPQHF. The CDR3, as DNA: TGTGCCAGCAGTGATAATAGCAATCAGCCCCAGCATTTT. The chain employs TRBV6-1 and TRBJ1-5; D ambiguous. Germline V gives CDR1 MNHNS, CDR2 SASEGT. CDR3 size: 13 residues. Trimming removed 3 bases at V and 0 bases at J, with 3 bases between.

This clone was counted only a few times. The chain's CDR3 is CASRRGQGKAQHF. The DNA for the CDR3 is TGTGCCAGCAGAAGGGGACAGGGTAAAGCCCAGCATTTT. The V gene is TRBV6-5, the J gene TRBJ1-5; 9 nucleotides match TRBD1. This CDR3 region has 13 residues. In germline, CDR1 is MNHEY, CDR2 SVGAGI. V shed 6 bases, J shed 11 bases, and the junction held 8 bases outside the gene matches.

This clone was observed a single time. The chain recombines TRBV6-5 with TRBJ2-5; 13 nucleotides align to TRBD2. There are 15 residues in the CDR3. Trimming at V came to 6 bases and at J to 5 bases, leaving 6 bases not matched to a gene. Germline CDR1 MNHEY, CDR2 SVGAGI. CDR3 nucleotides: TGTGCCAGCAGCCGGACTAGCGGGGGTGTGGAGACCCAGTACTTC. It is translated as CASSRTSGGVETQYF.

The V gene is TRBV9, the J gene TRBJ1-3; D is perhaps TRBD1 (5 bases). The CDR3 spans 15 residues. CDR1 and CDR2 from the germline V gene are SGDLS and YYNGEE. Trimming pared 3 bases from V and 0 bases from J, leaving 10 bases between. CDR3 loop: CASSASGFSGNTIYF. CDR3 DNA: TGTGCCAGCAGCGCGTCAGGGTTCTCTGGAAACACCATATATTTT.

The rearrangement uses TRBV4-1 and TRBJ2-5, with a weak D call TRBD2 (6 bases). Trimming removed 1 base at V and 7 bases at J, with 7 bases between. The CDR3 has 12 residues. The germline V gene encodes CDR1 MGHRA and CDR2 YSYEKL. CDR3 nucleotides: TGCGCCAGCAGCCAAGCCGGGGGGACCCAGTACTTC. Protein product: CASSQAGGTQYF.

This clone counts as medium-sized. The chain employs TRBV4-1 and TRBJ1-5, with a tentative D call TRBD1 (6 bases). Trimming removed 0 bases from V and 4 bases from J, with 7 bases in between. This CDR3 spans 14 amino acids. The germline gives CDR1 MGHRA, CDR2 YSYEKL. The CDR3 is CASSQDQGNQPQHF. The CDR3 DNA follows: TGCGCCAGCAGCCAAGATCAGGGGAATCAGCCCCAGCATTTT.

On this clone itself: Other DNA sequences within the sample encode an identical CDR3. The rearrangement links TRBV9 to TRBJ2-7, with 7 nucleotides matching TRBD2. The CDR3 spans 15 residues. V shed 0 bases and J 2 bases; nucleotides not matched to a gene: 5. Per the germline V gene, CDR1 is SGDLS and CDR2 is YYNGEE. The CDR3: CASSVGGGVTYEQYF. CDR3 coding DNA: TGTGCCAGCAGCGTAGGGGGGGGAGTTACCTACGAGCAGTACTTC. The complete variable domain, with remaining parts taken from reference TRBV9 and TRBJ2-7, reads DSGVTQTPKHLITATGQRVTLRCSPRSGDLSVYWYQQSLDQGLQFLIQYYNGEERAKGNILERFSAQQFPDLHSELNLSSLELGDSALYFCASSVGGGVTYEQYFGPGTRLTVT.

This chain connects TRBV30 to TRBJ1-1, with D possibly matching TRBD1 (5 bases). CDR3 size: 13 residues. V gave up 0 bases and J gave up 3 bases, with 8 bases separating them. The V gene's germline CDR1 is GTSNPN and CDR2 SVGIG (reference sequence). The CDR3 region has the DNA TGTGCCTGGAGTGTTCGGGGGGACACTGAAGCTTTCTTT. Translation gives CAWSVRGDTEAFF.

The V call is TRBV5-1, the J call TRBJ1-6; maybe TRBD1 (5 bases). Trimming cost V 1 base and J 7 bases, with 18 bases left between them. CDR3 length: 17 residues. CDR1 and CDR2 from the germline V gene are SGHRS and YFSETQ. In DNA, the CDR3 is TGCGCCAGCAGCTTGTATCAGCGGGGCGCGAGGAATTCACCCCTCCACTTT. Protein product: CASSLYQRGARNSPLHF.

This clone was counted between two and nine times. The rearrangement links TRBV2 to TRBJ1-1; D possibly corresponds to TRBD1 (5 bases). This CDR3 has 13 residues. Germline values: CDR1 SNHLY, CDR2 FYNNEI. V was pared by 0 bases and J by 9 bases, with 11 bases between. This chain's CDR3 is CASSEAWGSQAFF. DNA for the CDR3: TGTGCCAGCAGTGAAGCGTGGGGCAGCCAAGCTTTCTTT. The variable domain in full, completed from reference TRBV2 and TRBJ1-1, reads EPEVTQTPSHQVTQMGQEVILRCVPISNHLYFYWYRQILGQKVEFLVSFYNNEISEKSEIFDDQFSVERPDGSNFTLKIRSTKLEDSAMYFCASSEAWGSQAFFGQGTRLTVV.

The chain uses TRBV5-4 and TRBJ2-5, with TRBD2 matching over 9 bases. The CDR3 totals 16 residues. V dropped 0 bases and J dropped 2; count of bases not matched to a gene: 5. Germline assignment: CDR1 SGHNT and CDR2 YYREEE (reference sequence). CDR3 sequence reads: CASSLGLAGTQETQYF. DNA of the CDR3: TGTGCCAGCAGCTTGGGTCTAGCGGGGACGCAAGAGACCCAGTACTTC.

The chain combines TRBV7-2 with TRBJ2-7, with 7 bases aligning to TRBD2. Germline CDR1 reads SGHTA; CDR2 reads FQGNSA. Unmatched junction bases numbered 10, after V lost 5 bases and J lost 0 bases. The length of the CDR3 is 16 residues. The CDR3 sequence: CASSPGTGGPSYEQYF. CDR3 sequence (DNA): TGTGCCAGCAGCCCTGGGACGGGGGGTCCCTCCTACGAGCAGTACTTC.

The genes are TRBV2 and TRBJ1-2; 8 nucleotides agree with TRBD1. V dropped 7 bases and J dropped 6; count of bases not matched to a gene: 13. The CDR3 length is 15 residues. From germline, CDR1 is SNHLY and CDR2 FYNNEI. The CDR3 protein is CASNRGGQGSNGYTF. The CDR3 DNA reads TGTGCCAGCAATCGGGGAGGACAGGGATCGAATGGCTACACCTTC.

The chain uses TRBV6-1 and TRBJ2-7; weak D call: TRBD1 (6 bases). With 3 bases removed from V and 3 bases from J, the gap between germline ends came to 9 bases. The germline V gene has CDR1 MNHNS and CDR2 SASEGT. CDR3 length: 13 amino acids. For the CDR3, the DNA is TGTGCCAGCAGTGACAACAGGGACTACGAGCAGTACTTC. It is translated as CASSDNRDYEQYF.

This chain joins TRBV18 and TRBJ2-3; 7 bases map to TRBD2. The CDR3 has 16 amino acids. V trimming: 2 bases; J trimming: 5 bases; junction bases outside the gene matches: 10. Germline assignment: CDR1 KGHSH and CDR2 LQKENI. In DNA form, the CDR3 reads TGTGCCAGCTCACCAAGTTCGGGGCAGCGGGGAGATACGCAGTATTTT. Translating it yields CASSPSSGQRGDTQYF.

V usage is TRBV30 and J usage is TRBJ2-3; TRBD2 matches 7 bases. The CDR3 extends over 16 amino acids. The V gene's germline CDR1 is GTSNPN and CDR2 SVGIG (reference sequence). The trim removed 4 bases at V and 0 bases at J, leaving 10 bases unmatched. DNA of the CDR3: TGTGCCTGGACAAGCCGGGGAGGGTTGAGCACAGATACGCAGTATTTT. Translated: CAWTSRGGLSTDTQYF. The whole variable domain, remainder taken from reference TRBV30 and TRBJ2-3, is SQTIHQWPATLVQPVGSPLSLECTVEGTSNPNLYWYRQAAGRGLQLLFYSVGIGQISSEVPQNLSASRPQDRQFILSSKKLLLSDSGFYLCAWTSRGGLSTDTQYFGPGTRLTVL.

The chain uses TRBV19 and TRBJ1-2, with 9 bases fitting TRBD1. Germline-derived CDR1 and CDR2 are LNHDA and SQIVND (reference sequence). This CDR3 is 15 amino acids long. Unmatched junction bases numbered 8, after V lost 7 bases and J lost 2 bases. DNA of the CDR3: TGTGCCAGTACCCAAGGGACAGGGTTGAACTATGGCTACACCTTC. This sequence encodes CASTQGTGLNYGYTF.

V usage is TRBV7-9 and J usage is TRBJ2-1; no reliable D call. The V end lost 1 base, the J end lost 1 base, and 14 bases lay between the germline ends. CDR3 length: 17 amino acids. Germline CDR1 is SEHNR and CDR2 is FQNEAQ (reference sequence). The CDR3 coding sequence is TGTGCCAGCAGCTTAGGTTCCGGAAGAGGATCCTACAATGAGCAGTTCTTC. Translation gives CASSLGSGRGSYNEQFF.

This chain joins TRBV11-2 and TRBJ2-7; tentatively, D is TRBD2 (5 bases). Germline CDR1 SGHAT, CDR2 FQNNGV. Trimming removed 1 base from V and 0 bases from J, with 10 bases in between. This CDR3 has 15 residues. CDR3 coding DNA: TGTGCCAGCAGCTTAGGGACTGATAGCTCCTACGAGCAGTACTTC. As protein: CASSLGTDSSYEQYF.

The V and J genes are TRBV29-1 and TRBJ2-2, with 13 positions matching TRBD2. The CDR3 extends over 20 amino acids. Germline V gene lookup returns CDR1 SQVTM and CDR2 ANQGSEA. Trimming took 6 bases from V and 5 from J; bases not matched to a gene: 21. The CDR3 region is CSVAPYSGTSGVLGTGELFF. CDR3 nucleotide sequence: TGCAGCGTGGCCCCGTACTCCGGGACTAGCGGGGTACTGGGGACCGGGGAGCTGTTTTTT.